The 4 T cell receptor beta chains presented below share a single source sample, sequenced in a study of blood T cell repertoires in COVID-19. Repertoires were generated with immunoSEQ multiplex PCR, while TCRdb's copy carries only in-frame clones and drops some. The sample records about 280,000 clones, roughly 86% being singletons. Sequenced: peripheral blood. The receptors come from a woman aged 25 to 45 with COVID-19, enrolled during active disease.

This clone occurred once. The J gene is TRBJ1-2, the V gene TRBV5-1; D remains ambiguous. The CDR3 is made up of 14 amino acids. Germline V gene sequence: CDR1 SGHRS, CDR2 YFSETQ. V lost 4 bases and J lost 4, with 14 bases in between. The CDR3 region has the DNA TGCGCCAGCAGCCCACCAGCAGGCGCCTATGGCTACACCTTC. It specifies CASSPPAGAYGYTF.

The chain uses TRBV6-1 and TRBJ2-7; D unclear. V was trimmed by 1 base and J by 0 bases, leaving 7 bases between them. Germline CDR1 and CDR2: MNHNS and SASEGT. The CDR3 is 14 amino acids. The CDR3 region is CASSEVAGSYEQYF. The CDR3 DNA is TGTGCCAGCAGTGAAGTTGCAGGCTCCTACGAGCAGTACTTC.

In regard to this clone: Other nucleotide sequences in the sample specify the same CDR3. The chain links TRBV6-5 to TRBJ2-5; 10 nucleotides match TRBD2. Germline V gene sequence: CDR1 MNHEY, CDR2 SVGAGI. The CDR3 has 14 amino acids. The junction had 6 bases not matched to a gene; V was cut back by 6 bases and J by 5 bases. In DNA, the CDR3 is TGTGCCAGCAGCTCTAGCGGGGGACGGGAGACCCAGTACTTC. Translation: CASSSSGGRETQYF.

This chain's CDR3 is CASSVAGAAYEQYF. DNA of the CDR3: TGTGCCAGCAGTGTGGCGGGGGCAGCCTACGAGCAGTACTTC. The chain has TRBV2 and TRBJ2-7; the D gene is possibly TRBD2 (7 bases). The V end lost 4 bases, the J end lost 2 bases, and 12 bases lay between the germline ends. This CDR3 has 14 residues. Germline V gene data show CDR1 as SNHLY and CDR2 as FYNNEI.